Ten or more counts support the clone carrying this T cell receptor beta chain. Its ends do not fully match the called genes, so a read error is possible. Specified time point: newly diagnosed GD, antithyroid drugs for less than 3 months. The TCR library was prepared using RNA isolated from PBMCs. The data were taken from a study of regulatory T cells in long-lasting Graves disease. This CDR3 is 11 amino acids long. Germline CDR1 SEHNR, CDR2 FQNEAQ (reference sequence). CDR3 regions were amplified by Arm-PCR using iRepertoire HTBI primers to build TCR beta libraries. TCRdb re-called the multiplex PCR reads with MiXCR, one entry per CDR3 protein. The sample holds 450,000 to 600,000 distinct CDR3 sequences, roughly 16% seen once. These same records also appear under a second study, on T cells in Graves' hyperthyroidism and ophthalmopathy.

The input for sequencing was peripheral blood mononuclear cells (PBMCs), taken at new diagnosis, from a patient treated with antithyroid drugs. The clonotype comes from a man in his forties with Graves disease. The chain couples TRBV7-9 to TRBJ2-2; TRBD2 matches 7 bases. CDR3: CTGGATGELFF. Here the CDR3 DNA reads TGCACGGGAGGAGCCACCGGGGAGCTGTTTTTT.